The T cell receptor beta chain described here comes from a study of cytotoxic CD8 clonotypes in ibrutinib-treated CLL. On the study more broadly: Mean productive templates were about 260,000; mean productive rearrangements were 94,082.

Genomic DNA in an amount of approximately 2 micrograms was extracted from cryopreserved PBMCs and used for the preparation of TCR beta libraries. The assay was immunoSEQ multiplex PCR, and TCRdb's table has in-frame clones only and misses some. The sample lists approximately 210,000 clones, about 72% occurring once. Worth noting for this clone: At the DNA level, this CDR3 is encoded by other sequences in the same sample as well.

This receptor was obtained from a human donor with chronic lymphocytic leukemia. Sequences were derived from PBMCs, sampled after 24 months of ibrutinib treatment.

The CDR3, as DNA: TGTGCCTGGGGGGACAGGACCGGGGCCAACGTCCTGACTTTC. Encoded protein: CAWGDRTGANVLTF. V usage is TRBV30 and J usage is TRBJ2-6; 8 positions agree with TRBD1. Germline CDR1 reads GTSNPN; CDR2 reads SVGIG (reference sequence). This CDR3 comprises 14 residues. Unmatched junction bases numbered 4, after V lost 5 bases and J lost 4 bases.